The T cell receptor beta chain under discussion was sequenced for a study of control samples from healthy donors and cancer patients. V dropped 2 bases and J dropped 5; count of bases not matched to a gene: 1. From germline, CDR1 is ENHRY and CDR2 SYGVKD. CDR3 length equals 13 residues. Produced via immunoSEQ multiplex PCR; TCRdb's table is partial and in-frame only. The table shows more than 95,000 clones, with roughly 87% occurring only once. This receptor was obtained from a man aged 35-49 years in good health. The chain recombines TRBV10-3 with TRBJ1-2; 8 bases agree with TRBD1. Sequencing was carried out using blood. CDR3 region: CAISEDRGYGYTF. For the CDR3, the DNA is TGTGCCATCAGTGAGGACAGGGGTTATGGCTACACCTTC.